This T cell receptor (beta chain) comes out of a study of metastatic and nonmetastatic thyroid tumors. Study summary: Repertoires from blood and tumor or nodule tissue of malignant and benign thyroid patients were compared. Study findings and constraints: Malignant tumors reportedly showed significantly higher TCR beta diversity than benign nodules in both blood and tumor.

Nobody among the patients had been given any treatment before thyroid surgery. The CDR3 extends over 15 amino acids. CDR1 and CDR2 (germline): KGHSH, LQKENI. The junction had 4 bases not matched to a gene; V was cut back by 6 bases and J by 1 base. Using MiXCR, TCRdb reanalyzed the PCR reads. This table has tens of thousands of clones, roughly 14% appearing once. The sample holds many counts of this clone. Antigen: not known. The sample comprised tumor tissue. The clonotype originates from a female donor with papillary thyroid cancer or a benign thyroid nodule (not recorded which). Some clones in this sample may be carry-over from other donors' samples. The genes are TRBV18 and TRBJ2-7; TRBD2 aligns across 12 bases. The CDR3 region has the DNA TGTGCCAGCTCCCCTACTAGCGGGAGGTCCTACGAGCAGTACTTC. This translates into CASSPTSGRSYEQYF.